This T cell receptor beta chain was identified during a study of blood T cell repertoires in COVID-19. V lost 2 bases and J 0 bases, leaving 7 bases between the germline ends. Germline CDR1 SGHTA, CDR2 FQGNSA. The CDR3 contains 15 residues. This clone has more than one count but fewer than ten. Source study methods: Scientists estimated how many nucleated cells there were by amplifying reference gene primers. Assay: immunoSEQ multiplex PCR; the TCRdb copy retains only in-frame clones and omits some. Clone size and V and J calls were adopted from that table, with D and trimming inferred from the DNA. The sample holds about 120,000 clones, 65% to 85% seen once.

V gene TRBV7-2 combines with J gene TRBJ1-4; perhaps TRBD1 as D (5 bases). This clonotype originated in a man aged 70 or older with acute or convalescent COVID-19. Source material: peripheral blood. CDR3 DNA sequence: TGTGCCAGCAGCTTACAGGGTCCAACTAATGAAAAACTGTTTTTT. Amino acid sequence: CASSLQGPTNEKLFF.